Each of the 23 T cell receptor beta chains below was sequenced from the same sample in a study of T cells in Graves' hyperthyroidism and ophthalmopathy. Template material for amplifying TCR beta CDR3 regions consisted of RNA transcripts. A first-round RT-PCR of the TCR CDR3 used the HTBI primer set. One entry per CDR3 protein, called by TCRdb with MiXCR from the multiplex PCR reads. The table records about 690,000 distinct CDR3 sequences, around a sixth of them present only once. Sequencing was carried out using blood. Receptors originate from a man aged 50 or older with Graves' hyperthyroidism.

This chain connects TRBV4-3 to TRBJ1-6, with 8 bases that match TRBD1. CDR3 length: 17 residues. Germline V gene data show CDR1 as LGHNA and CDR2 as YSLEER. Unmatched junction bases numbered 4, after V lost 0 bases and J lost 3 bases. This chain's CDR3 is CASSQDPTGVYNSPLHF. The CDR3 DNA follows: TGCGCCAGCAGCCAAGACCCGACAGGGGTCTATAATTCACCCCTCCACTTT.

This clonotype was counted between two and nine times. The chain has TRBV28 and TRBJ2-4; D call uncertain. The CDR3 runs 15 residues. Germline CDR1 is MDHEN and CDR2 is SYDVKM. Between the trimmed V and J ends, which lost 8 bases and 1 base, there was a span of 15 bases. CDR3 nucleotide sequence: TGTGCCAGCGCCCCCAGCCACGGGGCCAAAAACATTCAGTACTTC. This translates into CASAPSHGAKNIQYF.

The chain is built from TRBV2 and TRBJ2-1; 13 positions agree with TRBD2. There are 17 residues in the CDR3. Trimming removed 6 bases from V and 0 bases from J; junction bases left unmatched: 5. The germline V gene encodes CDR1 SNHLY and CDR2 FYNNEI. CDR3 residues: CASSWTSGRNSYNEQFF. CDR3 sequence (DNA): TGTGCCAGCAGCTGGACTAGCGGGAGAAACTCCTACAATGAGCAGTTCTTC.

This clonotype was found once. DNA for the CDR3: TGCAGTGCTGGACAGGGAGGGGAAGAGACCCAGTACTTC. Its translation is CSAGQGGEETQYF. V gene TRBV20-1 combines with J gene TRBJ2-5; D may be TRBD1 (8 bases). The CDR3 spans 13 residues. V lost 5 bases, J lost 3 bases, and 13 bases lay in between. Looked up from germline, CDR1 is DFQATT and CDR2 is SNEGSKA (reference sequence).

V and J are TRBV28 and TRBJ2-7; D gene unclear. CDR1 is MDHEN and CDR2 is SYDVKM in the germline V gene. Trimming shortened V by 2 bases and J by 3 bases, and 11 bases separated the two germline ends. The CDR3 is made up of 14 amino acids. The CDR3 reads CASSLKGKGYEQYF. DNA for the CDR3: TGTGCCAGCAGTTTAAAGGGAAAAGGCTACGAGCAGTACTTC. The whole variable domain, remainder taken from reference TRBV28 and TRBJ2-7, is DVKVTQSSRYLVKRTGEKVFLECVQDMDHENMFWYRQDPGLGLRLIYFSYDVKMKEKGDIPEGYSVSREKKERFSLILESASTNQTSMYLCASSLKGKGYEQYFGPGTRLTVT.

This clonotype was counted a single time. This rearrangement joins TRBV6-2 or TRBV6-3 to TRBJ2-2; no firm D call. Germline lookup yields CDR1 MNHEY and CDR2 SVGEGT. The CDR3 has 13 residues. Trimming pared 7 bases from V and 6 bases from J, leaving 12 bases between. The CDR3: CASISRFAGELFF. DNA of the CDR3: TGTGCCAGCATAAGTCGGTTCGCCGGGGAGCTGTTTTTT.

This clonotype occurred a few times. This rearrangement joins TRBV27 to TRBJ2-3; TRBD2 matches at 8 bases. Germline trimming cut 0 bases from V and 1 base from J; bases unmatched to any gene: 3. Germline CDR1 reads MNHEY; CDR2 reads SMNVEV (reference sequence). This CDR3 has 16 residues. CDR3 region: CASSLSVTSGTDTQYF. The CDR3 DNA sequence: TGTGCCAGCAGTTTATCTGTGACTAGCGGCACAGATACGCAGTATTTT.

This clonotype appeared a few times. The rearrangement joins TRBV20-1 to TRBJ2-7; D perhaps matches TRBD1 (5 bases). Trimming stripped 3 bases from V and 1 base from J, with 16 bases between. The V gene's germline CDR1 is DFQATT and CDR2 SNEGSKA (reference sequence). The CDR3 extends over 15 amino acids. CDR3 DNA sequence: TGCAGTGCTAGTAGAGTGGTAGCAGGGTCCTACGAGCAGTACTTC. This encodes CSASRVVAGSYEQYF.

This clonotype was detected a few times. A much larger clone lies one base from this, so it may be a read error. The rearrangement links TRBV11-2 to TRBJ2-5, with 8 bases matching TRBD1. Germline lookup yields CDR1 SGHAT and CDR2 FQNNGV. The CDR3 loop spans 15 amino acids. Trimming at V came to 7 bases and at J to 2 bases, leaving 9 bases not matched to a gene. CDR3 in DNA: TGTGCCAGCAAAAATGCAGGGGGCCCTCAAGAGACCCAGTACTTC. Amino acids: CASKNAGGPQETQYF.

The sample holds a few counts of this clonotype. CDR3 residues: CASSWDTYSGNTIYF. The CDR3, as DNA: TGTGCCAGCAGCTGGGACACCTACTCTGGAAACACCATATATTTT. The chain employs TRBV11-2 and TRBJ1-3; perhaps TRBD1 as D (6 bases). V was trimmed by 4 bases and J by 0 bases, leaving 10 bases between them. Germline CDR1 reads SGHAT; CDR2 reads FQNNGV. The CDR3 is 15 residues long.

This clonotype has ten or more counts. The chain couples TRBV9 to TRBJ1-4; a weak D match, TRBD1 (6 bases). Trimming removed 4 bases at V and 5 bases at J, with 15 bases between. The CDR3 is made up of 15 amino acids. The germline CDR1 and CDR2 sequences are SGDLS and YYNGEE. CDR3 DNA sequence: TGTGCCAGCAGCCCCGGGACAAGCCGAAATGAAAAACTGTTTTTT. This sequence encodes CASSPGTSRNEKLFF. The full variable domain, with the rest looked up from reference TRBV9 and TRBJ1-4, is DSGVTQTPKHLITATGQRVTLRCSPRSGDLSVYWYQQSLDQGLQFLIQYYNGEERAKGNILERFSAQQFPDLHSELNLSSLELGDSALYFCASSPGTSRNEKLFFGSGTQLSVL.

This clonotype occurred many times. The chain is built from TRBV12-3 or TRBV12-4 and TRBJ2-7; 13 nucleotides agree with TRBD2. The CDR3 has 15 residues. V shed 2 bases, J shed 5 bases, and the junction held 3 bases outside the gene matches. The CDR3 nucleotides are TGTGCCAGCAGTTTACCTACTAGCGGGAGGGACGAGCAGTACTTC. Translation gives CASSLPTSGRDEQYF.

This clonotype was detected ten times or more. This chain joins TRBV28 and TRBJ1-1; D perhaps matches TRBD1 (5 bases). The CDR3 totals 16 residues. The V end was cut by 6 bases, the J end by 3 bases, with 20 bases between. Germline V gene data show CDR1 as MDHEN and CDR2 as SYDVKM. The CDR3 sequence is CASSPSPGADDTEAFF. The CDR3 bases are TGTGCCAGCAGCCCGAGTCCCGGGGCGGACGACACTGAAGCTTTCTTT.

Concerning this clonotype: This sequence may be a read error, since a much larger clone differs from it by one base. The chain carries TRBV27 and TRBJ2-7, with 7 nucleotides matching TRBD2. The V and J ends lost 7 bases and 0 bases, in that order; junction bases with no gene match: 9. The CDR3 has 15 amino acids. Germline-derived CDR1 and CDR2 are MNHEY and SMNVEV (reference sequence). DNA for the CDR3: TGTGCCAGCAATGCGCGGGACTACAACTCCTACGAGCAGTACTTC. Residues: CASNARDYNSYEQYF.

Many counts were recorded for this clonotype. The V call is TRBV27, the J call TRBJ2-2; the match to TRBD2 covers 11 bases. V lost 7 bases, J lost 3 bases, and 16 bases stayed unmatched. Per germline, CDR1 MNHEY and CDR2 SMNVEV (reference sequence). The CDR3 is made up of 19 amino acids. CDR3 amino acids: CASNSCLTSGTRDTGELFF. The CDR3 DNA follows: TGTGCCAGCAACTCCTGCTTGACTAGCGGGACTAGGGACACCGGGGAGCTGTTTTTT.

This chain links TRBV29-1 with TRBJ2-2; 7 bases agree with TRBD2. Per germline, CDR1 SQVTM and CDR2 ANQGSEA. The CDR3 runs to 15 residues. With V trimmed by 6 bases and J by 7 bases, 14 bases remained unmatched. The CDR3 sequence: CSVVGQSGTGGELFF. The CDR3, as DNA: TGCAGCGTAGTCGGGCAGAGCGGGACGGGCGGGGAGCTGTTTTTT.

This clonotype appeared many times. The rearrangement links TRBV30 to TRBJ1-1; no clear D. This CDR3 is 11 amino acids long. V gave up 0 bases and J gave up 1 base, with 0 bases separating them. Germline V CDR1 and CDR2: GTSNPN, SVGIG (reference sequence). The CDR3 loop is CAWSVNTEAFF. The CDR3 coding sequence is TGTGCCTGGAGTGTGAACACTGAAGCTTTCTTT. The full variable domain, its missing parts supplied by reference TRBV30 and TRBJ1-1, is SQTIHQWPATLVQPVGSPLSLECTVEGTSNPNLYWYRQAAGRGLQLLFYSVGIGQISSEVPQNLSASRPQDRQFILSSKKLLLSDSGFYLCAWSVNTEAFFGQGTRLTVV.

The chain employs TRBV3-1 and TRBJ2-1, with D perhaps matching TRBD1 or TRBD2 (5 bases each). V lost 5 bases and J 6 bases, leaving 14 bases between the germline ends. This CDR3 has 14 residues. Germline lookup yields CDR1 LGHDT and CDR2 YNNKEL (reference sequence). The CDR3 bases are TGTGCCAGCAGCTACCGGGACCGGGGCAATGAGCAGTTCTTC. As protein: CASSYRDRGNEQFF.

V usage is TRBV29-1 and J usage is TRBJ1-1; 9 bases map to TRBD1. The germline CDR1 and CDR2 sequences are SQVTM and ANQGSEA. The CDR3 is 15 amino acids. Germline trimming cut 2 bases from V and 0 bases from J; bases unmatched to any gene: 4. The CDR3 protein is CSVELGDRVNTEAFF. CDR3 coding DNA: TGCAGCGTTGAACTAGGGGACAGGGTGAACACTGAAGCTTTCTTT.

A word on this clonotype: A much larger clone differs from this one at a single base, so this may be a read error. This rearrangement joins TRBV28 to TRBJ1-2; D might be TRBD1 (6 bases). Germline values: CDR1 MDHEN, CDR2 SYDVKM. This CDR3 contains 12 residues. CDR3 region: CTSISGDHGYTF. The CDR3 nucleotides are TGTACCAGCATCTCAGGGGACCATGGCTACACCTTC.

There are many counts of this clonotype. The chain joins TRBV20-1 to TRBJ2-7; TRBD2 matches at 10 bases. Germline V gene data show CDR1 as DFQATT and CDR2 as SNEGSKA (reference sequence). The CDR3 covers 14 residues. Trimming at V came to 3 bases and at J to 2 bases, leaving 4 bases not matched to a gene. CDR3 region: CSASSGRSTYEQYF. CDR3 nucleotide sequence: TGCAGTGCTAGTAGCGGGAGGTCCACCTACGAGCAGTACTTC.

This clonotype showed up many times. The chain is built from TRBV11-1 and TRBJ1-1; D perhaps matches TRBD1 (5 bases). Trimming pared 5 bases from V and 7 bases from J, leaving 32 bases between. The length of the CDR3 is 19 residues. Per the germline V gene, CDR1 is SGHAT and CDR2 is FQDESV (reference sequence). The CDR3 sequence is CASSPPGYGGAIQWIEAFF. Here the CDR3 DNA reads TGTGCCAGCAGCCCGCCCGGATACGGCGGGGCAATCCAATGGATTGAAGCTTTCTTT.

This clonotype turned up a few times. The V gene is TRBV28, the J gene TRBJ2-5, with D possibly called TRBD1 or TRBD2 (6 bases each). The CDR3 runs 15 residues. Looked up from germline, CDR1 is MDHEN and CDR2 is SYDVKM. Trimming took off 5 bases at V and 2 bases at J, with 15 bases between the two ends. The CDR3 protein is CASSMGGAGQETQYF. As DNA, the CDR3 is TGTGCCAGCAGTATGGGGGGCGCGGGGCAAGAGACCCAGTACTTC.